This paragraph covers one T cell receptor beta chain sequence. The target antigen is unknown. V lost 6 bases to trimming and J lost 8 bases; unmatched junction nucleotides: 4. The CDR3 is made up of 13 amino acids. The entry originates in a study of early T cells in non-severe SARS-CoV-2 infection. Study context: RNA in bulk from unsorted whole blood was sequenced, and chains were unpaired.

Findings of the study overall: Matches to VDJdb favored anti-spike CD8 responses and missed private and CD4 specificities.

Attachment of unique molecular identifiers was made to individual cDNA molecules. TCRdb re-called the 5' RACE reads through MiXCR, storing one row per CDR3 protein. The table lists around 94,000 distinct CDR3 sequences, about an eighth of them singletons. The source material was whole blood. This TCR was recovered from an adult who was a healthcare worker with PCR-confirmed SARS-CoV-2 infection or an uninfected control (not recorded which). The V call is TRBV12-3 or TRBV12-4, the J call TRBJ1-6, with 7 bases fitting TRBD1. CDR3 in amino acids: CASSPTGHSPLHF. The CDR3 nucleotides are TGTGCCAGCAGCCCGACAGGGCATTCACCCCTCCACTTT.